This TCR beta chain was documented in a study of blood T cell repertoires in COVID-19. Enrolled during active infection, Seattle patients were then followed longitudinally. There are 15 residues in the CDR3. Trimming removed 7 bases at V and 8 bases at J, with 20 bases between. In germline, CDR1 is SNHLY, CDR2 FYNNEI. Some clones are missing from TCRdb's copy, which holds only in-frame ones; the method was immunoSEQ multiplex PCR. The table shows 150,000 to 170,000 clones, with 65% to 90% occurring only once. The rearrangement links TRBV2 to TRBJ2-2, with D perhaps matching TRBD1 (5 bases). The receptor comes from a woman aged 60-70 years with COVID-19, enrolled during active disease. The specimen sequenced was peripheral blood. CDR3 bases: TGTGCCAGCACTAGTTCCTCAGGGTATATGGGGGAGCTGTTTTTT. It specifies CASTSSSGYMGELFF. The complete variable domain, with remaining parts taken from reference TRBV2 and TRBJ2-2, reads EPEVTQTPSHQVTQMGQEVILRCVPISNHLYFYWYRQILGQKVEFLVSFYNNEISEKSEIFDDQFSVERPDGSNFTLKIRSTKLEDSAMYFCASTSSSGYMGELFFGEGSRLTVL.